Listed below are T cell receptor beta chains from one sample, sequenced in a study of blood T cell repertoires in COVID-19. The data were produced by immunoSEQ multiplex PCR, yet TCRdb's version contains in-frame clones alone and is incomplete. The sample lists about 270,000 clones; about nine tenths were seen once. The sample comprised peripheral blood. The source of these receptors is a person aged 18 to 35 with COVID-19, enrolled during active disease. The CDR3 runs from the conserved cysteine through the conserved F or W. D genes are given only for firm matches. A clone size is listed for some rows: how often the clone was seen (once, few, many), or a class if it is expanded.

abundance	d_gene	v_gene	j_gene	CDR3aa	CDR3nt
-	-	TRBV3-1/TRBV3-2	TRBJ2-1	CATTSGGKDYNEQFF	TGTGCCACAACCTCGGGCGGGAAGGACTACAATGAGCAGTTCTTC
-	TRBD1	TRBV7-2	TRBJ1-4	CASSAADRKLFF	TGTGCCAGCAGCGCCGCGGACAGGAAACTGTTTTTT
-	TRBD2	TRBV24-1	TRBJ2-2	CATRGRGTGELFF	TGTGCCACCCGCGGGAGAGGTACCGGGGAGCTGTTTTTT
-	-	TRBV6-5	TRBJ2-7	CASAVTPETEQYF	TGTGCCAGCGCGGTGACGCCCGAAACCGAGCAGTACTTC
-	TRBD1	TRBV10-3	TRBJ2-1	CASFDWTGYYNEQFF	TGTGCCAGTTTTGATTGGACAGGGTACTACAATGAGCAGTTCTTC
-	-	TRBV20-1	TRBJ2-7	CSAERSHEQYF	TGCAGTGCAGAACGAAGCCACGAGCAGTACTTC
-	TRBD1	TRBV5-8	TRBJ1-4	CASRMGQLSTNEKLFF	TGTGCCAGCAGGATGGGACAGCTCTCAACTAATGAAAAACTGTTTTTT
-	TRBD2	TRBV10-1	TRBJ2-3	CASSHTPRLAGKSADTQYF	TGCGCCAGCAGCCACACTCCTCGACTAGCGGGAAAGTCTGCAGATACGCAGTATTTT
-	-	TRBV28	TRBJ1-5	CAGRKRGGGSNQPQHF	TGTGCCGGTAGAAAACGAGGTGGTGGAAGCAATCAGCCCCAGCATTTT
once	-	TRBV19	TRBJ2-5	CASSMGRWVAGTQYF	TGTGCCAGCTCCATGGGGCGCTGGGTAGCAGGGACCCAGTACTTC
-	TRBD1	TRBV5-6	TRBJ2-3	CASSAFHGTGQDTQYF	TGTGCCAGCAGCGCGTTTCACGGGACAGGGCAAGATACGCAGTATTTT
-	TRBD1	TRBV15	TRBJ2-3	CATSRESGTGADTQYF	TGTGCCACCAGCAGAGAATCCGGGACAGGGGCAGATACGCAGTATTTT
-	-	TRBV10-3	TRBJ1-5	CAISESRSDHGPQHF	TGTGCCATCAGTGAGTCGCGGTCGGATCACGGGCCCCAGCATTTT
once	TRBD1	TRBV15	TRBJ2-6	CATGGTGSSGANVLTF	TGTGCCACCGGAGGGACAGGGAGCTCTGGGGCCAACGTCCTGACTTTC
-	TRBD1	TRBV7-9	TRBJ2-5	CASSLVMGQNIETQYF	TGTGCCAGCAGCTTAGTGATGGGACAGAACATAGAGACCCAGTACTTC
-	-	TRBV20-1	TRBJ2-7	CSASLPGVISSYEQYF	TGCAGTGCTAGTCTCCCCGGAGTCATAAGCTCCTACGAGCAGTACTTC
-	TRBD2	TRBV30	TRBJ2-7	CAWGGTSEEQYF	TGTGCCTGGGGTGGGACTAGCGAGGAGCAGTACTTC
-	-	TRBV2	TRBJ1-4	CASSEVVEKLFF	TGTGCCAGCAGTGAAGTAGTGGAAAAACTGTTTTTT
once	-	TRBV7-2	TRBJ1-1	CASSLAEVLATEAFF	TGTGCCAGCAGCTTAGCGGAGGTGTTGGCCACTGAAGCTTTCTTT
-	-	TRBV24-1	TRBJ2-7	CATSDPGGKQYF	TGTGCCACCAGTGACCCTGGGGGGAAGCAGTACTTC
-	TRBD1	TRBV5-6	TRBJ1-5	CASSSQGASQPQHF	TGTGCCAGCAGCTCTCAGGGGGCAAGCCAGCCCCAGCATTTT
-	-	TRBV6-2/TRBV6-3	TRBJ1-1	CASSYPEGNTEAFF	TGTGCCAGCAGTTACCCGGAGGGGAACACTGAAGCTTTCTTT
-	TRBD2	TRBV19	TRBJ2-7	CASSLGLAYEQYF	TGTGCCAGTAGTCTAGGACTAGCCTACGAGCAGTACTTC
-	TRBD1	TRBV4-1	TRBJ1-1	CASSHPRDREYWTEAFF	TGCGCCAGCAGCCACCCCCGGGACAGGGAGTATTGGACTGAAGCTTTCTTT
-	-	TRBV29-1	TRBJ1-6	CSVAQGGNSPLHF	TGCAGCGTTGCGCAGGGAGGTAATTCACCCCTCCACTTT
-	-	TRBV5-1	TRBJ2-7	CASSLGAGYYEQYF	TGCGCCAGCAGCTTGGGCGCAGGCTACTACGAGCAGTACTTC
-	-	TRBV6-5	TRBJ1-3	CASSSGVRENTIYF	TGTGCCAGCAGTTCCGGGGTTCGTGAAAACACCATATATTTT
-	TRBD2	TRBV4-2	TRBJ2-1	CASSQDLSGRTGNEQFF	TGTGCCAGCAGCCAAGACCTCAGCGGGAGAACGGGGAATGAGCAGTTCTTC
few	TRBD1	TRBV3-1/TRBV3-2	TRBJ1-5	CASSPQGSNQPQHF	TGTGCCAGCAGTCCACAGGGGAGCAATCAGCCCCAGCATTTT
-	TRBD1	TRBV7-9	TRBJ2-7	CASSLGRQGQSSYEQYF	TGTGCCAGCAGCTTGGGTAGACAGGGGCAAAGCTCCTACGAGCAGTACTTC
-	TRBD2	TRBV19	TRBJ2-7	CASSSRGSFPYEQYF	TGTGCCAGTAGTTCTCGCGGGAGTTTCCCCTACGAGCAGTACTTC
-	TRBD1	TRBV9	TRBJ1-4	CASSLGQGTTNEKLFF	TGTGCCAGCAGCCTCGGACAGGGGACAACTAATGAAAAACTGTTTTTT
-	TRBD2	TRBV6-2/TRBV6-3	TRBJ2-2	CASSYSSTSGIPGELFF	TGTGCCAGCAGTTACTCGAGCACTAGCGGGATCCCCGGGGAGCTGTTTTTT
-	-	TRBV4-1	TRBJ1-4	CASSLPTEGANEKLFF	TGCGCCAGCAGCCTCCCAACAGAGGGGGCTAATGAAAAACTGTTTTTT
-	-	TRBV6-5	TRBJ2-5	CASTGLGETQYF	TGTGCCAGCACAGGGTTAGGAGAGACCCAGTACTTC
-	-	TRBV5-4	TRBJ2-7	CASSSLPMLSYEQYF	TGTGCCAGCAGCTCCCTTCCTATGCTCTCCTACGAGCAGTACTTC
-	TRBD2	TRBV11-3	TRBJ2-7	CASSPGLAGAHEQYF	TGTGCCAGCAGCCCTGGACTAGCGGGAGCCCACGAGCAGTACTTC
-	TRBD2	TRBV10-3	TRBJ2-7	CAISASGRGSYEQYF	TGTGCCATCAGTGCTAGCGGGAGGGGGTCGTACGAGCAGTACTTC
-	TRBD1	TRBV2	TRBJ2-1	CASMGRQGSNEQFF	TGTGCCAGCATGGGGAGACAGGGTAGCAATGAGCAGTTCTTC
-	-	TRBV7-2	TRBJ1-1	CASSLEAGWTEAFF	TGTGCCAGCAGCTTAGAGGCAGGGTGGACCGAAGCTTTCTTT
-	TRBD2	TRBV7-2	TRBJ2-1	CASSQGLAGGLFSYNEQFF	TGTGCCAGCAGCCAGGGACTAGCGGGAGGTTTATTTTCCTACAATGAGCAGTTCTTC
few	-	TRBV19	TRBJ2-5	CASSRLPAGRNGGQETQYF	TGTGCCAGTAGTAGGCTTCCCGCAGGGCGGAACGGGGGTCAAGAGACCCAGTACTTC
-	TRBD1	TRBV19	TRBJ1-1	CASSMDRLNTEAFF	TGTGCCAGTAGTATGGACAGGCTGAACACTGAAGCTTTCTTT
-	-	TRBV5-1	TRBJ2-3	CASSPQGVGLTADTQYF	TGCGCCAGCAGCCCGCAGGGGGTTGGACTAACAGCAGATACGCAGTATTTT
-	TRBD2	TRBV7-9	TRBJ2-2	CASSFEAGGGTGELFF	TGTGCCAGCAGCTTCGAAGCGGGAGGAGGTACCGGGGAGCTGTTTTTT
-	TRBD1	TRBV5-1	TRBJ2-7	CASSPGTDSYEQYF	TGCGCCAGCAGCCCCGGGACAGACTCCTACGAGCAGTACTTC
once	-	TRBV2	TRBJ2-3	CASTSTDTQYF	TGTGCCAGCACTAGCACAGATACGCAGTATTTT
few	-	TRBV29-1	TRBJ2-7	CSAKDRRYEQYF	TGCAGCGCTAAAGACAGGCGCTACGAGCAGTACTTC
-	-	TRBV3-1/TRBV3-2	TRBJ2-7	CASSQDPGGRDEQYF	TGTGCCAGCAGCCAAGATCCAGGAGGGCGCGACGAGCAGTACTTC
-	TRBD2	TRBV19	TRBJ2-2	CASRLAGGNTGELFF	TGTGCCAGTCGACTAGCGGGAGGGAACACCGGGGAGCTGTTTTTT
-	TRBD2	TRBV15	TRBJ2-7	CATREVAGVGYEQYF	TGTGCCACCAGAGAAGTAGCGGGAGTGGGGTACGAGCAGTACTTC
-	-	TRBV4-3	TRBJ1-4	CASSQEAGQGYEKLFF	TGCGCCAGCAGCCAAGAGGCGGGCCAGGGGTACGAAAAACTGTTTTTT
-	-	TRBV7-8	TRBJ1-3	CASSLDGSLITGNTIYF	TGTGCCAGCAGCTTAGACGGGTCTCTTATCACTGGAAACACCATATATTTT
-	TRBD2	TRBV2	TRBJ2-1	CASSVGLAGYNEQFF	TGTGCCAGCAGTGTAGGTCTAGCGGGGTACAATGAGCAGTTCTTC
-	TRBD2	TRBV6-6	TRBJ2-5	CAGTSDWETQYF	TGTGCCGGGACTAGCGACTGGGAGACCCAGTACTTC
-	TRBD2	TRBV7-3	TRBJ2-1	CASSHPGLAGGNEQFF	TGTGCCAGCAGCCACCCGGGACTAGCGGGAGGGAATGAGCAGTTCTTC
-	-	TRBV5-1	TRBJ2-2	CASSTLTTGTGELFF	TGCGCCAGCAGCACTCTGACGACAGGTACCGGGGAGCTGTTTTTT
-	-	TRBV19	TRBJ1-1	CASSFTGPEAFF	TGTGCCAGTAGCTTTACAGGGCCTGAAGCTTTCTTT
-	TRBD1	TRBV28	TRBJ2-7	CASSTVTGDGIEQYF	TGTGCCAGCAGTACAGTGACAGGGGATGGGATCGAGCAGTACTTC